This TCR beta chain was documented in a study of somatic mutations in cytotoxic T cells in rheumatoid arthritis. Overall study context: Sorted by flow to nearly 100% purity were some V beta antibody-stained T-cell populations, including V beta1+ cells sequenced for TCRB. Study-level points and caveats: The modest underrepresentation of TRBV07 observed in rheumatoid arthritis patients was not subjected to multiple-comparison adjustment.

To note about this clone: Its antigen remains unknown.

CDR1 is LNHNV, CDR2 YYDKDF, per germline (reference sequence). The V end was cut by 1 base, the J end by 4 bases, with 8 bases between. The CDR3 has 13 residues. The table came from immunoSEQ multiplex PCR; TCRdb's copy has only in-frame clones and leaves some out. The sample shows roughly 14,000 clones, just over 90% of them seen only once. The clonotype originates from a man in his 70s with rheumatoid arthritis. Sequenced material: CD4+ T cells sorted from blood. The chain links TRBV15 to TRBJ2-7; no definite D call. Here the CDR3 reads CATSRVGPYEQYF. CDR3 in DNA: TGTGCCACCAGCAGAGTTGGCCCTTACGAGCAGTACTTC.